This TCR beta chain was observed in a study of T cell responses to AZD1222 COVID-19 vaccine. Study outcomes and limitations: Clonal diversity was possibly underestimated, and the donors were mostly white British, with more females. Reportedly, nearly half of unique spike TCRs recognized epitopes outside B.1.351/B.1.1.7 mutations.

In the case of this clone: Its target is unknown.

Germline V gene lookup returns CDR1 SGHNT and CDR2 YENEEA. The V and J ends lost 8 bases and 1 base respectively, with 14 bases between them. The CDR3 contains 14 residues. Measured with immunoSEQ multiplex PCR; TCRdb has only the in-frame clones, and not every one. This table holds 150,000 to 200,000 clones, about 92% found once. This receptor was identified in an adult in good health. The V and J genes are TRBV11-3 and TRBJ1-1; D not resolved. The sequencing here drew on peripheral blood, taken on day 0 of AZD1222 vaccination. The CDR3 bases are TGTGCCAGCCAAGGACCGCAAGGGAACACTGAAGCTTTCTTT. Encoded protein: CASQGPQGNTEAFF.